The clone carrying this T cell receptor (beta chain) showed up many times. What it binds is not known. The CDR3 runs 15 residues. J lost 2 bases, V lost 5 bases, and 3 bases had no gene match. The germline gives CDR1 SGHNT, CDR2 YENEEA. TCR beta CDR3 sequences were amplified from RNA transcripts. HTBI primers drove first-round RT-PCR of the TCR CDR3. Each CDR3 protein is one row after TCRdb ran MiXCR on the multiplex PCR reads. The sample includes about 510,000 distinct CDR3 sequences, 40% to 50% of them seen just once. Uncontrolled infection, other autoimmune disease, pregnancy or lactation led to exclusion. The data belong to a study of T cells in Graves' hyperthyroidism and ophthalmopathy. Study-level results: Progression to ophthalmopathy was predicted a median of about six months early. In the analysis, a 13 V-J model separated ophthalmopathy from stable hyperthyroidism. Most expanded thyroid clonotypes above 0.001 also appeared in blood.

V and J are TRBV11-3 and TRBJ1-1; 12 bases match TRBD1. What was sequenced was peripheral blood or thyroid tissue (not recorded which). The clonotype originates from an adult woman with Graves' disease, either hyperthyroidism or ophthalmopathy (not recorded which). The CDR3 bases are TGTGCCAGCAGCCCGGGACAGGGGGCTAACACTGAAGCTTTCTTT. It yields the protein CASSPGQGANTEAFF.